Listed below are T cell receptor beta chains from one sample, sequenced in a study of shared clonotypes between healthy human individuals. Libraries were prepared by immunoSEQ multiplex PCR; TCRdb keeps only in-frame clonotypes and omits some of them. The sample holds approximately 1.4 million clones; approximately 98% are singletons and the top ten take roughly 0.45%. Sequenced material: naive CD4+ T cells sorted from blood. All receptors derive from a young man in good health. The CDR3 runs from the conserved cysteine through the conserved F or W. A D gene is named only where the DNA matches it firmly. Part of the rows lack a size; the others show once, few, many or a class for expanded clones.

d_call	v_call	clone_size	j_call	cdr3_nt	cdr3_aa
.	TRBV5-1	.	TRBJ1-3	TGCGCCTCCTGGGGCGGGACCATATATTTT	CASWGGTIYF
.	TRBV25-1	.	TRBJ1-2	TGTGCCAGCAGTGTTTCCAGGCATGGCTACACCTTC	CASSVSRHGYTF
.	TRBV5-1	.	TRBJ1-1	TGCGCCAGCAGCGGGGGGACGGGTACGAGTGAAGCTTTCTTT	CASSGGTGTSEAFF
TRBD1	TRBV5-1	.	TRBJ1-1	TGCGCCAGCAGACAGGGGTCAGGGAACACTGAAGCTTTCTTT	CASRQGSGNTEAFF
.	TRBV5-4	once	TRBJ2-2	TGTGCCAGCAGCCCAGCCGGGGGGGACAGGGCCGGGGAGCTGTTTTTT	CASSPAGGDRAGELFF
TRBD2	TRBV7-2	.	TRBJ2-1	TGTGCCAGCACCCGATTTAGCGGGAGGGATGGCAATGAGCAGTTCTTC	CASTRFSGRDGNEQFF
.	TRBV11-2	.	TRBJ1-2	TGTGCCAGCAGCTTAGATATCTCGGGGAGTGTTCGTTATGGCTACACCTTC	CASSLDISGSVRYGYTF
.	TRBV25-1	.	TRBJ2-3	TGTGCCAGCAGTCGAGCCACAGATACGCAGTATTTT	CASSRATDTQYF
.	TRBV6-1	.	TRBJ2-7	TGTGCCAGCAGTGACCTAGGGGCAGCCGGCGAGCAGTACTTC	CASSDLGAAGEQYF
TRBD2	TRBV9	once	TRBJ2-7	TGTGCCAGCAGCGCGTCCGGGACTAGCGGGACATACGAGCAGTACTTC	CASSASGTSGTYEQYF
.	TRBV6-5	.	TRBJ2-7	TGTGCCAGCAGCCACTTAAGTGGCAGCTCCTACGAGCAGTACTTC	CASSHLSGSSYEQYF
.	TRBV19	.	TRBJ1-5	TGTGCCAGTAGTACCCGGGAGGATCAGCCCCAGCATTTT	CASSTREDQPQHF
.	TRBV6-5	few	TRBJ2-5	TGTGCCAGCGCGGGGGCAGAGACCCAGTACTTC	CASAGAETQYF
.	TRBV7-9	.	TRBJ2-3	TGTGCCAGCAGCCCCAGGCGGGATACGCAGTATTTT	CASSPRRDTQYF
.	TRBV30	.	TRBJ1-5	TGTGCCTGGAGTGTCCGGGACGGACCTAATCAGCCCCAGCATTTT	CAWSVRDGPNQPQHF
.	TRBV5-6	.	TRBJ2-5	TGTGCCAGCAGCCCGGGGCCCTCGGGGACCCAGTACTTC	CASSPGPSGTQYF
TRBD2	TRBV7-3	.	TRBJ2-1	TGTGCCAGCAGCTGGAGCGGGACGTTTAACTACAATGAGCAGTTCTTC	CASSWSGTFNYNEQFF
TRBD2	TRBV28	.	TRBJ2-1	TGTGCCAGCAAAAGGGCGGGGACTACCTACAATGAGCAGTTCTTC	CASKRAGTTYNEQFF
.	TRBV19	.	TRBJ1-5	TGTGCCAGTAGTATAGGGCCCGCCGAGCAGCATTTT	CASSIGPAEQHF
TRBD1	TRBV25-1	.	TRBJ1-1	TGTGCCAGCTCCGGCCCGGGACAGGGCAGTACGGCTTTCTTT	CASSGPGQGSTAFF
.	TRBV5-4	once	TRBJ1-2	TGTGCCAGCAGCGGGACACAGGGTCTCTTTGGCTACACCTTC	CASSGTQGLFGYTF
.	TRBV9	.	TRBJ2-2	TGTGCCAGCAGCGTTTTAAGGTCCGGGGAGCTGTTTTTT	CASSVLRSGELFF
.	TRBV28	.	TRBJ2-7	TGTGCCAGCAGTTTAGGCGGGACTTCCCACTCGAGCCGGGACTTC	CASSLGGTSHSSRDF
TRBD1	TRBV28	.	TRBJ1-2	TGTGCCAGCAGTTCCGGGCGGACAGGCCGGCCCGGGACGCGGGGCTACACCTTC	CASSSGRTGRPGTRGYTF
TRBD1	TRBV6-1	.	TRBJ2-7	TGTGCCAGCAGTGAAGGGGCAGGGGGCTCCTACGAGCAGTACTTC	CASSEGAGGSYEQYF
.	TRBV5-1	.	TRBJ2-1	TGCGCCAGCAGCCCGAGGGGGACTGACAATGAGCAGTTCTTC	CASSPRGTDNEQFF
.	TRBV19	.	TRBJ1-1	TGTGCCAGTAGTACGCTACAGGGTTCTGAAGCTTTCTTT	CASSTLQGSEAFF
.	TRBV6-1	.	TRBJ1-3	TGTGCCAGCAGTGAAGGGCCCGCCGGAAACACCATATATTTT	CASSEGPAGNTIYF
.	TRBV5-1	.	TRBJ2-5	TGCGCCAGCAGCTTGGAGTTATCGGGGAAGGGGGAGACCCAGTACTTC	CASSLELSGKGETQYF
TRBD1	TRBV10-1	.	TRBJ2-1	TGCGCCAGCAACCCCGGGACAGGCAATTACAATGAGCAGTTCTTC	CASNPGTGNYNEQFF
TRBD1	TRBV2	.	TRBJ2-7	TGTGCCAGCAGTGAAGCGCTTGGACAGGGGAGGGCCTACGAGCAGTACTTC	CASSEALGQGRAYEQYF
TRBD1	TRBV10-1	.	TRBJ2-1	TGCGCCAGCAGAGCTGGGACAGGGACGACTGAGCAGTTCTTC	CASRAGTGTTEQFF
TRBD2	TRBV2	.	TRBJ2-2	TGTGCCAGCAGTACCCCGGGACTAGCGGGAGGTGCCGGGGAGCTGTTTTTT	CASSTPGLAGGAGELFF
.	TRBV5-1	.	TRBJ1-2	TGCGCCAGCAGCTTGTGGCTACAGGGTTTTAGTCGTGGTGGCTACACCTTC	CASSLWLQGFSRGGYTF
.	TRBV5-1	.	TRBJ2-3	TGCGCCAGCAGCGGGACGGGATCTAGCACAGATACGCAGTATTTT	CASSGTGSSTDTQYF
.	TRBV20-1	.	TRBJ1-3	TGCAGTGCTAGAGAATGGAACACCATATATTTT	CSAREWNTIYF
.	TRBV7-2	once	TRBJ1-5	TGTGCCAGCAGCTTCTCGGGGGATCAGCCCCAGCATTTT	CASSFSGDQPQHF
TRBD2	TRBV28	.	TRBJ2-7	TGTGCCAGCAGTCCCCAATTAGCGGGTAGCTCCTACGAGCAGTACTTC	CASSPQLAGSSYEQYF
TRBD1	TRBV6-5	.	TRBJ1-5	TGTGCCAGCAGACCCGGACAGGGGTTCCAGCCCCAGCATTTT	CASRPGQGFQPQHF
TRBD1	TRBV7-3	.	TRBJ1-1	TGTGCCAGCAGCCCCGACAGGGGGAGCACTGAAGCTTTCTTT	CASSPDRGSTEAFF
TRBD2	TRBV29-1	.	TRBJ2-7	TGCAGCGTTGAACTAGCGGGAGTCAGCGAGCAGTACTTC	CSVELAGVSEQYF
.	TRBV5-4	.	TRBJ2-2	TGTGCCAGCAGCACAGAGCCGAACACCGGGGAGCTGTTTTTT	CASSTEPNTGELFF
TRBD1	TRBV11-3	.	TRBJ2-2	TGTGCCAGTGGACAGGGGGCTCAGAACACCGGGGAGCTGTTTTTT	CASGQGAQNTGELFF
TRBD2	TRBV29-1	.	TRBJ2-3	TGCAGGGTGGCGGGAGCCGGAGATACGCAGTATTTT	CRVAGAGDTQYF
.	TRBV21-1	.	TRBJ2-5	TGTGCCAGCAGCAGGGGGACTAGCGCCGGAGAGACCCAGTACTTC	CASSRGTSAGETQYF
.	TRBV5-5	.	TRBJ2-3	TGTGCCAGCAGCTTGCGGGCAGTAACAGATACGCAGTATTTT	CASSLRAVTDTQYF
.	TRBV11-2	.	TRBJ2-7	TGTGCCAGCAGCTCCCAAGGGCGGACCTACGAGCAGTACTTC	CASSSQGRTYEQYF
TRBD2	TRBV9	.	TRBJ2-1	TGTGCCAGCAGCGTAGGGACTAGCTCGAATCAAAATGAGCAGTTCTTC	CASSVGTSSNQNEQFF
.	TRBV10-3	.	TRBJ2-3	TGTGCCATCAGTGACAGGGGGGATTCTCCAGATACGCAGTATTTT	CAISDRGDSPDTQYF
.	TRBV7-9	.	TRBJ1-5	TGTGCCAGCAGCTTACATCTAGGACTTGGCAATCAGCCCCAGCATTTT	CASSLHLGLGNQPQHF
.	TRBV9	.	TRBJ2-7	TGTGCCAGCAGCGTAGATGACGGGAGACCCTCCGAGCAGTACTTC	CASSVDDGRPSEQYF
.	TRBV30	once	TRBJ1-1	TGTGCCTGGAGTATCAGGGTTAACACTGAAGCTTTCTTT	CAWSIRVNTEAFF
.	TRBV14	.	TRBJ2-3	TGTGCCAGCAGCCAACAAGGCTCGGGGTGGACGCAGTATTTT	CASSQQGSGWTQYF
.	TRBV9	.	TRBJ2-3	TGTGCCAGCAGCGTAGGGTCGAGCACAGATACGCAGTATTTT	CASSVGSSTDTQYF
TRBD1	TRBV25-1	.	TRBJ2-3	TGTGCCAGCCTGGACAGGGTCGCAGATACGCAGTATTTT	CASLDRVADTQYF
.	TRBV11-3	once	TRBJ2-3	TGTGCCAGCAGCCACCAGACAGATACGCAGTATTTT	CASSHQTDTQYF
.	TRBV28	.	TRBJ2-6	TGTGCCAGCAGCCCCTCGATTGTGGCTGGGGCCAACGTCCTGACTTTC	CASSPSIVAGANVLTF
.	TRBV6-6	.	TRBJ2-6	TGTGCCAGCAGTTACAGTGGGACGGCCAACGTCCTGACTTTC	CASSYSGTANVLTF
.	TRBV28	.	TRBJ2-1	TGTGCCATCCTAAAGGGGAGAAGCTCCTACAATGAGCAGTTCTTC	CAILKGRSSYNEQFF